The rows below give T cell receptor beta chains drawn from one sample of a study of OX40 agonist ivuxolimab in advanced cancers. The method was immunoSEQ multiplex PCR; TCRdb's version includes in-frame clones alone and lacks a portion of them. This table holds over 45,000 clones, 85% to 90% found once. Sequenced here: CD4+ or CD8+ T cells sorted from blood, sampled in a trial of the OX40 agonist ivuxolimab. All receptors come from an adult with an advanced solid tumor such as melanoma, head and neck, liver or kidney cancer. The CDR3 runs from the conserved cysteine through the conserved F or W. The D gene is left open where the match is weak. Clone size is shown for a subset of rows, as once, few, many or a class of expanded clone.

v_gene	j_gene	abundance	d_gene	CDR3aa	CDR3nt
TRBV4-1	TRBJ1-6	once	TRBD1	CASSNLQGVEIGPYNSPLHF	TGCGCCAGCAGCAATCTTCAGGGGGTAGAGATAGGACCTTATAATTCACCCCTCCACTTT
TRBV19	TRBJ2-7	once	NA	CASSTGPHYEQYF	TGTGCCAGTAGTACAGGACCGCACTACGAGCAGTACTTC
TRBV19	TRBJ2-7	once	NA	CASSLAGGGEQYF	TGTGCCAGTAGTCTAGCCGGGGGTGGAGAGCAGTACTTC
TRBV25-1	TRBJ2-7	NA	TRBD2	CASRAGGSHEQYF	TGTGCCAGCAGGGCGGGAGGTTCGCACGAGCAGTACTTC
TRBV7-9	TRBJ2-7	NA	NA	CASRSPPSYEQYF	TGTGCCAGCAGATCCCCCCCATCCTACGAGCAGTACTTC
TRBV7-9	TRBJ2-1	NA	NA	CASSLAGFTYNEQFF	TGTGCCAGCAGCTTAGCGGGTTTTACCTACAATGAGCAGTTCTTC
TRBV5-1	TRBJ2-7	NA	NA	CASSLDGGVGYEQYF	TGCGCCAGCAGCTTGGATGGGGGTGTTGGATACGAGCAGTACTTC
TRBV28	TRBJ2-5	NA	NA	CASGSISRGLVTQYF	TGTGCCAGCGGGAGCATTTCCCGAGGATTGGTGACCCAGTACTTC
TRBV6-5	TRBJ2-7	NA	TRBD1	CASSQSGTEAYEQYF	TGTGCCAGCAGTCAATCCGGGACAGAAGCCTACGAGCAGTACTTC
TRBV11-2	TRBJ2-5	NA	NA	CASSPAARGQETQYF	TGTGCCAGCAGCCCAGCGGCCAGGGGCCAAGAGACCCAGTACTTC
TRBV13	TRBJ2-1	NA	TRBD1	CASSPPPGQGAPDIYNEQFF	TGTGCCAGCAGTCCCCCACCGGGACAGGGGGCGCCGGATATCTACAATGAGCAGTTCTTC
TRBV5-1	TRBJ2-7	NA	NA	CASSLFETVSYEQYF	TGCGCCAGCAGCTTGTTTGAGACAGTCTCCTACGAGCAGTACTTC
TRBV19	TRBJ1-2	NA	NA	CASSIWVSGGRYGYTF	TGTGCCAGTAGTATATGGGTCTCGGGGGGTCGATATGGCTACACCTTC
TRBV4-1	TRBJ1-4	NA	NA	CASSQQGGTGGAGEKLFF	TGCGCCAGCAGCCAACAGGGCGGAACGGGGGGCGCGGGTGAAAAACTGTTTTTT
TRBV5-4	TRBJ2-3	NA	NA	CASNPPGDTQYF	TGTGCCAGCAACCCCCCCGGCGATACGCAGTATTTT
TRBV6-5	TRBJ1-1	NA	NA	CASSYSGENTEAFF	TGTGCCAGCAGTTACTCGGGAGAGAACACTGAAGCTTTCTTT
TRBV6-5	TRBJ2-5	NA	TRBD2	CASRVGGGRETQYF	TGTGCCAGCAGGGTGGGCGGGGGGCGAGAGACCCAGTACTTC
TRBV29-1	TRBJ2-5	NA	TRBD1	CSVDRGGRTGETQYF	TGCAGCGTTGATCGAGGGGGCAGAACCGGAGAGACCCAGTACTTC
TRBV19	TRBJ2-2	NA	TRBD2	CASSMAGVDPGELFF	TGTGCCAGTAGTATGGCGGGGGTTGATCCCGGGGAGCTGTTTTTT
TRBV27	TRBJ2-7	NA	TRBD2	CASSGFSGNYEQYF	TGTGCCAGCAGTGGGTTTAGCGGGAACTACGAGCAGTACTTC
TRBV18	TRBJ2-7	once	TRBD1	CASSEADRSHEQYF	TGTGCCAGCTCGGAAGCGGACAGGTCCCACGAGCAGTACTTC
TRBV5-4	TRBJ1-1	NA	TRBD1	CASSLSAGGRSNTEAFF	TGTGCCAGCAGCTTAAGTGCAGGGGGAAGATCGAACACTGAAGCTTTCTTT
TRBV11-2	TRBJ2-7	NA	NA	CASSPGETLLGEQYF	TGTGCCAGCAGCCCTGGAGAGACACTACTGGGAGAGCAGTACTTC